The 27 T cell receptor beta chains presented below share a single source sample, sequenced in a study of CD8 T cells in Susac syndrome. Reverse transcription of about 0.45 to 1 ug RNA was carried out with random hexamers. TCRdb reanalysed the immunoSEQ multiplex PCR reads using MiXCR and keeps one entry per CDR3 protein. This sample carries about 250,000 distinct CDR3 sequences, 93% of them seen once, and the ten largest clones take 0.07% to 0.09%. The sequencing input was CD4+ T cells from PBMCs. These receptors originate from a human donor with multiple sclerosis.

The chain combines TRBV24-1 with TRBJ2-1; the match to TRBD2 covers 10 bases. V was pared by 5 bases and J by 7 bases, with 7 bases of the junction left unmatched. Germline lookup yields CDR1 KGHDR and CDR2 SFDVKD. The CDR3 is 15 residues long. CDR3 region: CATSAALAGLNEQFF. The CDR3 bases are TGTGCCACCAGTGCGGCACTAGCGGGGTTGAATGAGCAGTTCTTC.

The rearrangement uses TRBV2 and TRBJ2-2; D perhaps matches TRBD1 (6 bases). The V and J ends lost 4 bases and 3 bases respectively, with 9 bases between them. The germline V gene has CDR1 SNHLY and CDR2 FYNNEI. The CDR3 length is 14 residues. The CDR3 protein is CASSGSGDTGELFF. Here the CDR3 DNA reads TGTGCCAGCAGTGGGTCAGGGGACACCGGGGAGCTGTTTTTT.

This clonotype has only a few counts. The rearrangement joins TRBV19 to TRBJ1-1; D is possibly TRBD1 (5 bases). This CDR3 has 12 amino acids. Per germline, CDR1 LNHDA and CDR2 SQIVND (reference sequence). Trimming removed 4 bases at V and 7 bases at J, with 10 bases between. CDR3 sequence (DNA): TGTGCCAGTAGTAGGCAGGGCGGTGAAGCTTTCTTT. Translated, it gives CASSRQGGEAFF.

J is TRBJ2-5 and V is TRBV18; no clear D gene. This CDR3 region has 13 residues. The germline CDR1 and CDR2 sequences are KGHSH and LQKENI. V lost 3 bases to trimming and J lost 4 bases, with 9 bases between them. The DNA for the CDR3 is TGTGCCAGCTCACCCCCGTCCCGAGAGACCCAGTACTTC. As protein: CASSPPSRETQYF.

J is TRBJ1-2 and V is TRBV4-2; D call uncertain. There are 16 residues in the CDR3. Germline CDR1 is LGHNA and CDR2 is YNFKEQ. Trimming left V 0 bases short and J 8 bases short, with 19 bases between. The CDR3 coding sequence is TGTGCCAGCAGCCAAGATATCCCGGATTCACCAGTCGGCTACACCTTC. This codes for CASSQDIPDSPVGYTF.

The chain is built from TRBV24-1 and TRBJ2-3; weak D call: TRBD1 (6 bases). Germline V gives CDR1 KGHDR, CDR2 SFDVKD. The CDR3 extends over 15 amino acids. V was trimmed by 9 bases and J by 0 bases, leaving 15 bases between them. This CDR3 reads CATSIHRDSTDTQYF. CDR3 in DNA: TGTGCCACCTCTATTCACAGGGATAGCACAGATACGCAGTATTTT.

The chain couples TRBV4-2 to TRBJ1-1; D perhaps matches TRBD1 (5 bases). V was clipped by 3 bases and J by 1 base, with 9 bases between them. This CDR3 spans 14 amino acids. Per germline, CDR1 LGHNA and CDR2 YNFKEQ. CDR3 residues: CASSHGAGNTEAFF. The CDR3 DNA reads TGTGCCAGCAGCCACGGGGCAGGGAACACTGAAGCTTTCTTT.

This chain connects TRBV18 to TRBJ1-2, with D possibly matching TRBD1 (5 bases). Germline assignment: CDR1 KGHSH and CDR2 LQKENI. The CDR3 has 14 residues. Trimming stripped 3 bases from V and 6 bases from J, with 14 bases between. CDR3 sequence reads: CASSPGLPDDGYTF. The CDR3 DNA is TGTGCCAGCTCACCGGGACTCCCTGATGATGGCTACACCTTC.

This chain connects TRBV5-1 to TRBJ2-2, with no clear D. Germline CDR1 is SGHRS and CDR2 is YFSETQ. Trimming took off 1 base at V and 3 bases at J, with 4 bases between the two ends. The CDR3 is 13 residues long. This CDR3 is CASSLSDTGELFF. The CDR3 DNA is TGCGCCAGCAGCTTGTCTGACACCGGGGAGCTGTTTTTT.

This chain uses TRBV5-1 with TRBJ1-5; 7 bases are shared with TRBD1. Germline V gene data show CDR1 as SGHRS and CDR2 as YFSETQ. The CDR3 covers 17 residues. V was clipped by 4 bases and J by 4 bases; unmatched bases: 14. The CDR3 region is CASSKAPTGAENQPQHF. CDR3 coding DNA: TGCGCCAGCAGCAAGGCCCCAACAGGGGCTGAAAATCAGCCCCAGCATTTT.

This clonotype was observed once. The J gene is TRBJ2-7, the V gene TRBV5-1; D unclear. The CDR3 has 12 amino acids. V lost 4 bases and J 6 bases, leaving 11 bases between the germline ends. Per the germline V gene, CDR1 is SGHRS and CDR2 is YFSETQ. CDR3 amino acids: CASSLLTSEQYF. CDR3 nucleotide sequence: TGCGCCAGCAGCCTCCTCACCTCCGAGCAGTACTTC.

The gene calls are TRBV2 and TRBJ2-7, with D tentatively TRBD1 (6 bases). Trimming stripped 2 bases from V and 2 bases from J, with 10 bases between. CDR3 length: 14 residues. The germline CDR1 and CDR2 sequences are SNHLY and FYNNEI. DNA of the CDR3: TGTGCCAGCAGTGAAAGGGCAGGGGCCTACGAGCAGTACGTC. It translates to CASSERAGAYEQYV.

The chain couples TRBV25-1 to TRBJ2-1; the D gene is possibly TRBD1 (6 bases). Germline loops: CDR1 MGHDK, CDR2 SYGVNS. The CDR3 runs 16 residues. Trimming shortened V by 6 bases and J by 10 bases, and 25 bases separated the two germline ends. DNA of the CDR3: TGTGCCAGCAGCCCCCTAGGGACACCCAATACGGGGGAGCAGTTCTTC. It yields the protein CASSPLGTPNTGEQFF.

The chain combines TRBV11-3 with TRBJ2-4, with D perhaps TRBD2 (7 bases). Germline loops: CDR1 SGHNT, CDR2 YENEEA. V lost 8 bases to trimming and J lost 13 bases, with 21 bases between them. The CDR3 extends over 13 amino acids. The CDR3 DNA sequence: TGTGCCAGCTTCGACCGGGGGGCGGGGATACAGTACTTC. Amino acids: CASFDRGAGIQYF.

Only a few counts were recorded for this clonotype. The junction departs from germline at one end; a sequencing error may be responsible. The chain carries TRBV29-1 and TRBJ2-2; 7 bases are a match to TRBD1. The CDR3 has 13 amino acids. CDR1 and CDR2 (germline): SQVTM, ANQGSEA. This chain's CDR3 is CSAGGLPAGELFF. For the CDR3, the DNA is TGCAGCGCAGGGGGTTTACCAGCCGGGGAGCTTTTTTTT.

This chain connects TRBV5-5 to TRBJ2-5, with D perhaps matching TRBD2 (5 bases). The CDR3 consists of 15 residues. Trimming removed 3 bases from V and 5 bases from J, with 17 bases in between. CDR1 is SGHKS and CDR2 is YYEKEE in the germline V gene (reference sequence). In DNA, the CDR3 is TGTGCCAGCAGCTCGCAGATACGGGGATTGGAGACCCAGTACTTC. Protein product: CASSSQIRGLETQYF.

The chain is built from TRBV6-1 and TRBJ1-5; possible D gene TRBD1, 5 bases. The CDR3 contains 16 residues. Trimming left V 4 bases short and J 0 bases short, with 13 bases between. The germline V gene encodes CDR1 MNHNS and CDR2 SASEGT. CDR3 DNA sequence: TGTGCCAGCAGTGGGCAGGGACGGCATAGCAATCAGCCCCAGCATTTT. It translates to CASSGQGRHSNQPQHF.

The chain has TRBV7-9 and TRBJ2-7, with D possibly TRBD2 on 5 matching bases. The germline CDR1 and CDR2 sequences are SEHNR and FQNEAQ (reference sequence). V was clipped by 3 bases and J by 3 bases, with 18 bases between them. The CDR3 is made up of 16 amino acids. CDR3 region: CASSLGGGLVGYEQYV. In DNA form, the CDR3 reads TGTGCCAGCAGCTTGGGCGGTGGACTCGTGGGCTACGAGCAGTACGTC.

The chain recombines TRBV20-1 with TRBJ1-4, with no clear D. The CDR3 totals 16 residues. V lost 1 base, J lost 7 bases, and 19 bases lay in between. Germline-derived CDR1 and CDR2 are DFQATT and SNEGSKA (reference sequence). The CDR3 DNA reads as TGCAGTGCTAGAGTCCCTGGCAGCCAAGGCGGTGAAAAACTGTTTTTT. Its protein is CSARVPGSQGGEKLFF.

J is TRBJ1-2 and V is TRBV27, with D perhaps matching TRBD1 (5 bases). Trimming removed 2 bases at V and 8 bases at J, with 12 bases between. The CDR3 loop spans 13 amino acids. The germline V gene has CDR1 MNHEY and CDR2 SMNVEV (reference sequence). CDR3 nucleotides: TGTGCCAGCAGTTTAGGCAGCGAGGGGGGCTACACCTTC. Its translation is CASSLGSEGGYTF.

CDR3 in amino acids: CAWQNNNEQFF. In DNA form, the CDR3 reads TGTGCCTGGCAGAACAACAATGAGCAGTTCTTC. J is TRBJ2-1 and V is TRBV30, with D unresolved. From germline, CDR1 is GTSNPN and CDR2 SVGIG (reference sequence). Trimming shortened V by 5 bases and J by 5 bases, and 7 bases separated the two germline ends. The CDR3 spans 11 residues.

The V gene is TRBV7-8, the J gene TRBJ1-1, with D uncertain. V was pared by 0 bases and J by 4 bases, with 9 bases between. Germline CDR1 is SGHVS and CDR2 is FQNEAQ. The CDR3 is 14 amino acids. The CDR3 protein is CASSLADGFTEAFF. For the CDR3, the DNA is TGTGCCAGCAGCTTAGCGGATGGCTTCACTGAAGCTTTCTTT.

This sequence joins TRBV6-1 and TRBJ1-2; TRBD1 is a possible D gene (6 bases). Trimming removed 8 bases from V and 7 bases from J, with 14 bases in between. The CDR3 loop spans 12 amino acids. The germline CDR1 and CDR2 sequences are MNHNS and SASEGT. CDR3 sequence (DNA): TGTGCCAGCGTGGGGGGCGAGGGTGGCTACACCTTC. Its protein product is CASVGGEGGYTF.

V gene TRBV29-1 combines with J gene TRBJ1-1; 9 nucleotides agree with TRBD1. The V gene end was trimmed by 1 base and the J gene end by 5 bases; junction bases not matched to a gene: 5. Germline assignment: CDR1 SQVTM and CDR2 ANQGSEA. CDR3 length equals 14 residues. The CDR3 bases are TGCAGCGTTGAAGGGGACAGGGACGGGACTGAAGCTTTCTTT. Residues: CSVEGDRDGTEAFF.

The genes are TRBV29-1 and TRBJ1-2; D is uncertain. The CDR3 sequence is 13 residues long. With 1 base removed from V and 5 bases from J, the gap between germline ends came to 11 bases. Germline values: CDR1 SQVTM, CDR2 ANQGSEA. CDR3 sequence: CSVEGQGAYGYTF. CDR3 coding DNA: TGCAGCGTTGAAGGACAAGGAGCGTATGGCTACACCTTC.

In DNA, the CDR3 is TGCAGTGCCCATAAGGGGACAGGGTTGCCAGATACGCAGTATTTT. Encoded protein: CSAHKGTGLPDTQYF. The J gene is TRBJ2-3, the V gene TRBV20-1, with 9 positions matching TRBD1. The CDR3 contains 15 residues. Germline CDR1 and CDR2: DFQATT and SNEGSKA (reference sequence). V was clipped by 6 bases and J by 4 bases; unmatched bases: 11.

The rearrangement links TRBV29-1 to TRBJ2-5; 7 bases map to TRBD1. Trimming took 4 bases from V and 9 from J; bases not matched to a gene: 14. The CDR3 is 14 residues long. The V gene's germline CDR1 is SQVTM and CDR2 ANQGSEA. In DNA form, the CDR3 reads TGCAGCGTTGGGGGTACAACAGGGGTAAGGGCCCAGTACTTC. Protein sequence: CSVGGTTGVRAQYF.